Listed here are 3 T cell receptor beta chains from one sample, sequenced in a study of identical twins. MiXCR, run by TCRdb on the 5' RACE reads, gives a single entry per CDR3 protein. In the table there are hundreds of thousands of distinct CDR3 sequences, more than 20% of which are singletons. Another study also made use of these data, one on T cells expressing NK-cell markers.

Sequenced material: CD4+ T cells sorted from blood. The receptor source for this set is a woman aged 18-29 years in good health.

This clonotype was detected only a few times. The chain couples TRBV12-3 or TRBV12-4 to TRBJ2-3; TRBD2 agrees at 8 bases. The CDR3 covers 16 residues. V lost 3 bases and J lost 6; bases outside the gene matches: 11. CDR3 region: CASSLQAGVGADTQYF. DNA for the CDR3: TGTGCCAGCAGTTTGCAAGCGGGGGTGGGGGCCGATACGCAGTATTTT.

The gene calls are TRBV6-5 and TRBJ2-3; TRBD1 or TRBD2 may be the D gene (7 bases each). Germline V lookup: CDR1 MNHEY, CDR2 SVGAGI. Trimming took 0 bases from V and 4 from J, leaving 14 bases between them. The CDR3 spans 16 residues. CDR3 protein: CASSYSGGGKADTQYF. The DNA of the CDR3 is TGTGCCAGCAGTTACTCGGGAGGGGGCAAGGCAGATACGCAGTATTTT.

This clonotype was seen more than once but under ten times. The rearrangement uses TRBV18 and TRBJ2-5; the D gene is possibly TRBD2 (6 bases). V was clipped by 0 bases and J by 3 bases, with 8 bases between them. Germline CDR1 and CDR2: KGHSH and LQKENI. The CDR3 length is 14 residues. The DNA of the CDR3 is TGTGCCAGCTCACCACCGGGAGGCAAAGAGACCCAGTACTTC. Protein: CASSPPGGKETQYF.